These 20 T cell receptor beta chains came from one sample sequenced in a study of shared clonotypes between healthy human individuals. Clones were sequenced by immunoSEQ multiplex PCR, and TCRdb holds only the in-frame ones, with some missing. The table records 550,000 to 800,000 clones, less than 95% of them present only once. The sequencing input was memory CD8+ T cells from PBMCs. As for subset: CD45RO+ cells pooled with CCR7-negative TemRA cells. These receptors originate from a young man in good health. Some clones in this sample may be carry-over from other donors' samples.

This chain's CDR3 is CASSSPRGRTGIYEQYF. For the CDR3, the DNA is TGTGCCAGCAGTTCGCCTCGGGGACGGACAGGAATATACGAGCAGTACTTC. This sequence joins TRBV28 and TRBJ2-7; 7 positions match TRBD1. V trimming: 4 bases; J trimming: 4 bases; junction bases outside the gene matches: 16. The CDR3 spans 17 residues. The germline V gene has CDR1 MDHEN and CDR2 SYDVKM.

This chain joins TRBV4-1 and TRBJ2-2, with a possible D match to TRBD2 (5 bases). The CDR3 contains 15 residues. Germline CDR1 is MGHRA and CDR2 is YSYEKL. Trimming took 1 base from V and 3 from J, leaving 9 bases between them. The CDR3 is CASSQGEWDTGELFF. The CDR3 nucleotides read TGCGCCAGCAGCCAAGGGGAGTGGGACACCGGGGAGCTGTTTTTT.

This clone was counted a single time. The chain has TRBV5-1 and TRBJ2-1; the D gene could be TRBD1 or TRBD2 (5 bases each). The CDR3 consists of 16 residues. The V gene lost 4 bases and the J gene lost 6 bases, with 20 bases spanning the gap. CDR1 and CDR2 (germline): SGHRS, YFSETQ. CDR3 sequence (DNA): TGCGCCAGCAGCCTCCCGCCGGACACTAGATTCAATGAGCAGTTCTTC. Protein: CASSLPPDTRFNEQFF.

The J gene is TRBJ1-1, the V gene TRBV15; no definite D call. The germline gives CDR1 LNHNV, CDR2 YYDKDF (reference sequence). The CDR3 contains 12 residues. V lost 2 bases, J lost 5 bases, and 6 bases lay in between. CDR3 DNA: TGTGCCACCAGCAGATTCAATACTGAAGCTTTCTTT. Translation: CATSRFNTEAFF.

The chain employs TRBV25-1 and TRBJ1-5; the D is unclear. CDR1 and CDR2 from the germline V gene are MGHDK and SYGVNS. The V end was cut by 2 bases, the J end by 5 bases, with 7 bases between. The CDR3 length is 13 residues. This chain's CDR3 is CASSEDRDQPQHF. As DNA, the CDR3 is TGTGCCAGCAGTGAAGACCGGGATCAGCCCCAGCATTTT.

This clone came up once. V gene TRBV7-9 combines with J gene TRBJ1-1; D is unresolved. Germline V CDR1 and CDR2: SEHNR, FQNEAQ (reference sequence). Trimming pared 6 bases from V and 7 bases from J, leaving 12 bases between. The CDR3 sequence is 12 residues long. The chain's CDR3 is CASSQRAVEAFF. The CDR3 bases are TGTGCCAGCAGTCAAAGGGCGGTTGAAGCTTTCTTT.

CDR3 DNA: TGCGCCAGCAGTGAGCGGGGGGCTGCAGGTGAGCAGTTCTTC. Translated, it gives CASSERGAAGEQFF. This chain uses TRBV10-2 with TRBJ2-1, with D maybe TRBD2 (7 bases). The ends were cut back, 2 bases at V and 9 bases at J, with 14 bases in the middle. Germline V gene data show CDR1 as WSHSY and CDR2 as SAAADI. This CDR3 has 14 residues.

The genes are TRBV6-5 and TRBJ1-1; no clear D gene. The CDR3 loop spans 14 amino acids. The V and J ends lost 0 bases and 4 bases respectively, with 9 bases between them. From germline, CDR1 is MNHEY and CDR2 SVGAGI. Here the CDR3 reads CASSYSAGITEAFF. CDR3 in DNA: TGTGCCAGCAGTTACTCTGCAGGTATCACTGAAGCTTTCTTT.

CDR3 residues: CASRRGLADSYEQYF. Written as DNA, the CDR3 is TGTGCCAGCAGGAGGGGACTAGCGGACTCCTACGAGCAGTACTTC. The chain recombines TRBV2 with TRBJ2-7; 11 bases match TRBD2. In germline, CDR1 is SNHLY, CDR2 FYNNEI. The CDR3 length is 15 residues. The junction had 4 bases not matched to a gene; V was cut back by 6 bases and J by 0 bases.

The genes are TRBV7-9 and TRBJ2-2, with TRBD2 identical over 10 bases. The CDR3 consists of 16 residues. Germline loops: CDR1 SEHNR, CDR2 FQNEAQ (reference sequence). V lost 5 bases to trimming and J lost 0 bases; unmatched junction nucleotides: 3. The DNA for the CDR3 is TGTGCCAGCAGCCCTCTAGCGGGGGCGAACACCGGGGAGCTGTTTTTT. Translation gives CASSPLAGANTGELFF.

J is TRBJ2-3 and V is TRBV10-3; 13 bases are a match to TRBD2. The ends lost 2 bases at V and 3 bases at J; junction bases unmatched: 2. Per the germline V gene, CDR1 is ENHRY and CDR2 is SYGVKD. The CDR3 is made up of 16 amino acids. The CDR3 is CAISEPGLAGTDTQYF. In DNA, the CDR3 is TGTGCCATCAGTGAGCCGGGACTAGCGGGAACAGATACGCAGTATTTT.

The genes are TRBV4-3 and TRBJ2-7; the D gene is possibly TRBD1 (7 bases). V was cut by 6 bases and J by 0 bases, with 12 bases left in between. The CDR3 runs to 14 residues. From germline, CDR1 is LGHNA and CDR2 YSLEER. This chain's CDR3 is CASREGAGSYEQYF. The CDR3 DNA is TGCGCCAGCAGGGAGGGGGCCGGCTCCTACGAGCAGTACTTC.

V and J are TRBV9 and TRBJ2-2; TRBD2 matches at 11 bases. The CDR3 has 17 amino acids. The J segment lost 8 bases and the V segment lost 2 bases, leaving 11 bases of the junction unmatched. Germline V gene sequence: CDR1 SGDLS, CDR2 YYNGEE. The CDR3 spells CASSVAPGLADLGELFF. The CDR3 nucleotides are TGTGCCAGCAGCGTTGCCCCGGGACTAGCGGACCTGGGGGAGCTGTTTTTT. Drawing the rest from reference TRBV9 and TRBJ2-2, the complete variable domain is DSGVTQTPKHLITATGQRVTLRCSPRSGDLSVYWYQQSLDQGLQFLIQYYNGEERAKGNILERFSAQQFPDLHSELNLSSLELGDSALYFCASSVAPGLADLGELFFGEGSRLTVL.

The rearrangement links TRBV7-9 to TRBJ1-1; the D is unclear. Germline V gives CDR1 SEHNR, CDR2 FQNEAQ (reference sequence). V lost 1 base and J lost 6, with 9 bases in between. The CDR3 totals 13 residues. The CDR3 bases are TGTGCCAGCAGCTTAGTTGGGTTGCCTGAAGCTTTCTTT. This encodes CASSLVGLPEAFF.

The chain combines TRBV7-6 with TRBJ2-7; 14 bases match TRBD2. The CDR3 is 17 residues long. The germline gives CDR1 SGHVS, CDR2 FNYEAQ. The ends lost 5 bases at V and 2 bases at J; junction bases unmatched: 8. The CDR3 here is CASSLGTSGSSAYEQYF. CDR3 sequence (DNA): TGTGCCAGCAGCCTTGGGACTAGCGGGAGTAGCGCCTACGAGCAGTACTTC. Combining the CDR3 with reference TRBV7-6 and TRBJ2-7 gives the whole variable domain GAGVSQSPRYKVTKRGQDVALRCDPISGHVSLYWYRQALGQGPEFLTYFNYEAQQDKSGLPNDRFSAERPEGSISTLTIQRTEQRDSAMYRCASSLGTSGSSAYEQYFGPGTRLTVT.

V is TRBV16 and J is TRBJ2-7; TRBD1 is a possible D gene (7 bases). Germline CDR1 and CDR2: KGHSY and FQNENV. The length of the CDR3 is 16 residues. Trimming cost V 0 bases and J 0 bases, with 12 bases left between them. The CDR3, as DNA: TGTGCCAGCAGCCAATCGGAGGGGGCGAGCTCCTACGAGCAGTACTTC. This gives the protein CASSQSEGASSYEQYF.

The chain joins TRBV10-3 to TRBJ2-7; the D is unclear. This CDR3 comprises 11 residues. V lost 4 bases to trimming and J lost 6 bases, with 7 bases between them. The germline CDR1 and CDR2 sequences are ENHRY and SYGVKD. CDR3 DNA: TGTGCCATCAGTGGCCCAATCGAGCAGTACTTC. Translated, it gives CAISGPIEQYF.

The chain has TRBV7-9 and TRBJ1-5; no definite D call. The CDR3 contains 14 residues. Looked up from germline, CDR1 is SEHNR and CDR2 is FQNEAQ (reference sequence). V was cut by 1 base and J by 6 bases, with 10 bases left in between. This CDR3 is CASSLGLETQPQHF. The CDR3 DNA sequence: TGTGCCAGCAGCTTAGGATTGGAGACTCAGCCCCAGCATTTT.

The chain combines TRBV11-2 with TRBJ2-7; 7 nucleotides agree with TRBD2. Germline CDR1 is SGHAT and CDR2 is FQNNGV. The CDR3 spans 16 residues. Trimming at V came to 4 bases and at J to 3 bases, leaving 12 bases not matched to a gene. CDR3 sequence reads: CASSSFRLAESYEQYF. The CDR3 nucleotides read TGTGCCAGCAGCTCCTTCCGACTAGCAGAGAGCTACGAGCAGTACTTC.

The chain links TRBV5-6 to TRBJ2-3, with TRBD2 matching over 10 bases. Per the germline V gene, CDR1 is SGHDT and CDR2 is YYEEEE. The CDR3 covers 17 residues. With V trimmed by 3 bases and J by 3 bases, 10 bases remained unmatched. The CDR3 protein is CASSSRIAGGRTDTQYF. CDR3 DNA: TGTGCCAGCAGCTCGAGGATAGCGGGAGGTAGGACAGATACGCAGTATTTT.